Below, one TCR beta chain is given with its context. Its cognate antigen is unknown. Sequence at one end of the junction differs from germline and may be a read error. The sample belongs to a study of CD8+ T cells in alopecia areata. On the study more broadly: Patients in the treated group were given tofacitinib by mouth, 5 to 10 mg twice a day. People stayed on tofacitinib for 6 to 18 months, then stopped the drug for 6 months. Study observations and caveats: Resident alphabeta T-cell populations of normal skin are likewise subject to sequencing in scalp samples.

The CDR3 has 15 residues. CDR1 is SGHNT and CDR2 is YYREEE in the germline V gene (reference sequence). From alopecia areata patients, lesional scalp punch biopsies and peripheral blood were collected. TCR sequencing used cDNA made by reverse transcription of extracted RNA. Measured with immunoSEQ multiplex PCR; TCRdb has only the in-frame clones, and not every one. The table records 110,000 to 150,000 clones, roughly three fifths of them present only once. The sample in question was CD4+ T cells sorted from blood, obtained at week 0. This clonotype was obtained from a human donor with alopecia areata. The V call is TRBV5-4, the J call TRBJ2-1, with D perhaps matching TRBD2 (5 bases). In DNA, the CDR3 is TGTGCCAGCAACTTGGTACGGGGCTCCTACAATGAGCAGTTCTTC. Its translation is CASNLVRGSYNEQFF.